A single TCR beta chain is shown here with its context. What it recognizes is unknown. The source of the sample is a study of OX40 agonist ivuxolimab in advanced cancers. With 0 bases removed from V and 4 bases from J, the gap between germline ends came to 9 bases. CDR3 length: 14 amino acids. Per germline, CDR1 SGHDT and CDR2 YYEEEE. Study-wide results and limits: Researchers did not establish what antigens the expanded peripheral T cells target.

The protocol was immunoSEQ multiplex PCR, while the TCRdb copy is restricted to in-frame clones and leaves out a portion. Here the sample spans under 100,000 clones, roughly 89% being singletons. This chain joins TRBV5-6 and TRBJ2-3; no clear D. This specimen consisted of CD4+ or CD8+ T cells sorted from blood, obtained in a trial of the OX40 agonist ivuxolimab. The TCR sequence derives from an adult with an advanced solid tumor such as melanoma, head and neck, liver or kidney cancer. CDR3 protein: CASSLDRFADTQYF. DNA of the CDR3: TGTGCCAGCAGCTTGGATCGGTTTGCAGATACGCAGTATTTT.